This TCR beta chain came from a study of T-cell reconstitution after alpha-beta-depleted transplantation in children. Preparation of the TCRbeta library was carried out with unique molecular identifiers. MiXCR, applied by TCRdb to the PCR reads, yields one record per CDR3 protein. Counted here are fewer than 700,000 distinct CDR3 sequences, about 21% occurring once; the ten biggest clones make up 13% to 15%. Trimming took 5 bases from V and 4 from J; bases not matched to a gene: 9. This CDR3 has 16 amino acids. Germline-derived CDR1 and CDR2 are SGHTA and FQGNSA. At least ten counts were recorded for this clonotype. Its antigen is unidentified. General observations from the study: Several hundred expanded graft clones reportedly were the source of alpha-beta T cells about two months after transplant.

V usage is TRBV7-2 and J usage is TRBJ2-5; TRBD2 agrees at 11 bases. The sequences come from PBMCs, mostly from graft donor cells, collected 360 days after TCRalphabeta/CD19-depleted stem cell transplant. This clonotype was sampled from a boy in the first two years of life who had a stem cell transplant for acute myeloid leukemia, so the T cells may come from the graft donor. The CDR3 spells CASSPKGLAVPETQYF. DNA of the CDR3: TGTGCCAGCAGCCCCAAGGGACTAGCGGTCCCAGAGACCCAGTACTTC.